This TCR beta chain was retrieved from a study of shared clonotypes between healthy human individuals. Generated by immunoSEQ multiplex PCR, the TCRdb table keeps only in-frame clones and is missing some. This table has a few hundred thousand clones, roughly 96% appearing once. Germline lookup yields CDR1 LNHDA and CDR2 SQIVND (reference sequence). The CDR3 spans 12 residues. Unmatched junction bases numbered 4, after V lost 5 bases and J lost 10 bases. V usage is TRBV19 and J usage is TRBJ2-3, with 9 bases lining up with TRBD1. Input material: memory CD8+ T cells sorted from blood. Subset meaning: CD45RO+ cells pooled with CCR7-negative TemRA cells. This sequence originates from a man aged 30 to 45 in good health. The CDR3 here is CASSGTGISQYF. In DNA, the CDR3 is TGTGCCAGTAGTGGGACAGGGATTTCGCAGTATTTT. Full variable domain (rest looked up from reference TRBV19 and TRBJ2-3): DGGITQSPKYLFRKEGQNVTLSCEQNLNHDAMYWYRQDPGQGLRLIYYSQIVNDFQKGDIAEGYSVSREKKESFPLTVTSAQKNPTAFYLCASSGTGISQYFGPGTRLTVL.